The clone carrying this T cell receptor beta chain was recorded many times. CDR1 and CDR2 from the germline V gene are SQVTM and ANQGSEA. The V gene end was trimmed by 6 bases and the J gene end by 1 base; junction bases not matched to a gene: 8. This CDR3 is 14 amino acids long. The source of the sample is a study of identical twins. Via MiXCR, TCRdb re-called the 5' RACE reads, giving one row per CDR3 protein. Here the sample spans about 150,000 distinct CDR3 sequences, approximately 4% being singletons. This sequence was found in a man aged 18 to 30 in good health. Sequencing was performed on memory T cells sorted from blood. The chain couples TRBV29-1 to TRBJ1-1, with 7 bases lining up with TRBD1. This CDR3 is CSVTVTGENTEAFF. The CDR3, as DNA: TGCAGCGTGACCGTAACAGGGGAGAACACTGAAGCTTTCTTT.